A single sample is the source of the 26 T cell receptor beta chains below, sequenced in a study of a mutant IDH1 vaccine in newly diagnosed glioma. Assay: immunoSEQ multiplex PCR; the TCRdb copy retains only in-frame clones and omits some. The sample carries fewer than 100,000 clones, around nine tenths recorded once. The time point here: week 5, during vaccination. Every vaccine dose comprised 300 ug of mutant IDH1 20-mer peptide plus topical imiquimod. No antigen has been identified for these receptors. The sequences come from PBMCs, collected from a glioma patient whose treatment included an IDH1 peptide vaccine. Source of these receptors: a woman in her fifties or sixties with glioma.

This clone has more than one count but fewer than ten. The rearrangement links TRBV4-1 to TRBJ2-5; D gene uncertain. CDR1 MGHRA and CDR2 YSYEKL come from the germline V gene. Trimming removed 4 bases at V and 5 bases at J, with 8 bases between. The CDR3 is 12 residues long. CDR3 sequence reads: CASSRDFETQYF. The CDR3 region has the DNA TGCGCCAGCAGCCGAGACTTCGAGACCCAGTACTTC.

A few counts support this clone. This sequence joins TRBV9 and TRBJ2-2; 7 bases are shared with TRBD1. This CDR3 is built from 16 residues. V trimming: 0 bases; J trimming: 4 bases; junction bases outside the gene matches: 6. CDR1 and CDR2 from the germline V gene are SGDLS and YYNGEE. This CDR3 is CASSVATGVRTGELFF. The DNA of the CDR3 is TGTGCCAGCAGCGTAGCTACAGGGGTCCGCACCGGGGAGCTGTTTTTT. Full variable domain (rest looked up from reference TRBV9 and TRBJ2-2): DSGVTQTPKHLITATGQRVTLRCSPRSGDLSVYWYQQSLDQGLQFLIQYYNGEERAKGNILERFSAQQFPDLHSELNLSSLELGDSALYFCASSVATGVRTGELFFGEGSRLTVL.

Only one count was recorded for this clone. This chain uses TRBV18 with TRBJ2-3; D unclear. The length of the CDR3 is 14 residues. Deletions cut 3 bases from V and 2 bases from J, with 9 bases between. Germline V gives CDR1 KGHSH, CDR2 LQKENI. The CDR3 bases are TGTGCCAGCTCACCGGTTCAGTTCACAGATACGCAGTATTTT. This translates into CASSPVQFTDTQYF. Full variable domain (missing parts from reference TRBV18 and TRBJ2-3): NAGVMQNPRHLVRRRGQEARLRCSPMKGHSHVYWYRQLPEEGLKFMVYLQKENIIDESGMPKERFSAEFPKEGPSILRIQQVVRGDSAAYFCASSPVQFTDTQYFGPGTRLTVL.

The gene calls are TRBV19 and TRBJ2-1, with a tentative D call TRBD1 (6 bases). Germline V CDR1 and CDR2: LNHDA, SQIVND (reference sequence). Trimming left V 4 bases short and J 0 bases short, with 13 bases between. The CDR3 loop spans 16 amino acids. CDR3 DNA: TGTGCCAGTAGTACCCAAATAGGGGGCTCCTACAATGAGCAGTTCTTC. As protein: CASSTQIGGSYNEQFF.

This chain connects TRBV7-9 to TRBJ2-5; 9 nucleotides line up with TRBD1. The V segment lost 4 bases and the J segment 3 bases; nucleotides outside the gene matches: 9. This CDR3 has 16 amino acids. Germline V lookup: CDR1 SEHNR, CDR2 FQNEAQ (reference sequence). The CDR3 DNA sequence: TGTGCCAGCAGCTGGTTACCGGGACAGGGAGAAGAGACCCAGTACTTC. This encodes CASSWLPGQGEETQYF.

This clone was observed once. The chain links TRBV7-9 to TRBJ2-1; TRBD2 matches 9 bases. With V trimmed by 5 bases and J by 7 bases, 12 bases remained unmatched. This CDR3 contains 16 residues. Germline CDR1 and CDR2: SEHNR and FQNEAQ (reference sequence). CDR3 region: CASSILAGVGYNEQFF. For the CDR3, the DNA is TGTGCCAGCAGCATCTTAGCGGGAGTGGGGTATAATGAGCAGTTCTTC.

The CDR3 DNA sequence: TGTGCCAGCAGTTTACAGAGCTCTGGGGCCAACGTCCTGACTTTC. This sequence encodes CASSLQSSGANVLTF. This sequence joins TRBV28 and TRBJ2-6; D not certain. V was shortened by 2 bases and J by 0 bases, with 5 bases between the two germline ends. Germline assignment: CDR1 MDHEN and CDR2 SYDVKM. CDR3 length: 15 amino acids.

The V call is TRBV7-9, the J call TRBJ1-1; 7 bases align to TRBD1. Germline CDR1 is SEHNR and CDR2 is FQNEAQ (reference sequence). This CDR3 has 15 amino acids. With V trimmed by 5 bases and J by 7 bases, 13 bases remained unmatched. The CDR3 is CASSQAGRDSIEAFF. Written as DNA, the CDR3 is TGTGCCAGCAGCCAAGCTGGCCGGGACAGCATTGAAGCTTTCTTT.

The chain carries TRBV7-9 and TRBJ1-1; a weak D match, TRBD1 (5 bases). The V gene lost 0 bases and the J gene lost 7 bases, with 15 bases spanning the gap. The CDR3 spans 15 residues. Germline V CDR1 and CDR2: SEHNR, FQNEAQ (reference sequence). The CDR3 sequence: CASSLAYSGSIEAFF. The CDR3 DNA reads TGTGCCAGCAGCTTAGCGTATTCAGGGTCGATTGAAGCTTTCTTT.

This chain joins TRBV6-6 and TRBJ1-1; D is uncertain. The V and J ends lost 6 bases and 7 bases respectively, with 15 bases between them. The CDR3 totals 13 residues. CDR1 and CDR2 from the germline V gene are MNHNY and SVGAGI (reference sequence). The CDR3 here is CASSRMGDNEAFF. CDR3 nucleotide sequence: TGTGCCAGCAGCAGAATGGGAGACAATGAAGCTTTCTTT.

The rearrangement joins TRBV28 to TRBJ2-3, with TRBD2 matching over 10 bases. V lost 8 bases to trimming and J lost 2 bases; unmatched junction nucleotides: 10. Germline-derived CDR1 and CDR2 are MDHEN and SYDVKM. The length of the CDR3 is 16 residues. CDR3 residues: CASGYLAGAATDTQYF. The CDR3 DNA reads as TGTGCCAGCGGCTACCTAGCGGGAGCCGCCACAGATACGCAGTATTTT.

The chain links TRBV29-1 to TRBJ1-2; no clear D. The germline V gene encodes CDR1 SQVTM and CDR2 ANQGSEA. The CDR3 runs 12 residues. Trimming removed 4 bases at V and 6 bases at J, with 12 bases between. Written as DNA, the CDR3 is TGCAGCGTTGGAGGCCCACAGCATGGCTACACCTTC. Amino acids: CSVGGPQHGYTF.

The chain uses TRBV30 and TRBJ2-3; D remains ambiguous. With 7 bases removed from V and 2 bases from J, the gap between germline ends came to 10 bases. Germline V lookup: CDR1 GTSNPN, CDR2 SVGIG (reference sequence). The length of the CDR3 is 12 residues. As DNA, the CDR3 is TGTGCCTTGATTTCTTTCACAGATACGCAGTATTTT. Residues: CALISFTDTQYF. Full variable domain (outside the CDR3, taken from reference TRBV30 and TRBJ2-3): SQTIHQWPATLVQPVGSPLSLECTVEGTSNPNLYWYRQAAGRGLQLLFYSVGIGQISSEVPQNLSASRPQDRQFILSSKKLLLSDSGFYLCALISFTDTQYFGPGTRLTVL.

The rearrangement uses TRBV28 and TRBJ1-4, with D possibly matching TRBD1 (6 bases). CDR1 is MDHEN, CDR2 SYDVKM, per germline. The length of the CDR3 is 15 residues. Between the trimmed V and J ends, which lost 3 bases and 7 bases, there was a span of 15 bases. CDR3 protein: CASSFPEGEVEKLFF. CDR3 DNA sequence: TGTGCCAGCAGTTTCCCCGAGGGGGAGGTTGAAAAACTGTTTTTT. Using reference TRBV28 and TRBJ1-4 for the parts outside the CDR3, the full variable domain is DVKVTQSSRYLVKRTGEKVFLECVQDMDHENMFWYRQDPGLGLRLIYFSYDVKMKEKGDIPEGYSVSREKKERFSLILESASTNQTSMYLCASSFPEGEVEKLFFGSGTQLSVL.

The V gene is TRBV5-6, the J gene TRBJ1-1; D gene unclear. Germline V gene data show CDR1 as SGHDT and CDR2 as YYEEEE. Trimming removed 3 bases at V and 3 bases at J, with 15 bases between. The CDR3 is 15 residues long. CDR3 sequence (DNA): TGTGCCAGCAGCTGGCGGGTTAATCAAGACACTGAAGCTTTCTTT. It yields the protein CASSWRVNQDTEAFF.

The chain links TRBV6-5 to TRBJ1-5; 7 bases align to TRBD1. The length of the CDR3 is 14 residues. Germline assignment: CDR1 MNHEY and CDR2 SVGAGI. V trimming: 6 bases; J trimming: 2 bases; junction bases outside the gene matches: 4. CDR3 in DNA: TGTGCCAGCAGAGATGACAGGGGCAATCAGCCCCAGCATTTT. It specifies CASRDDRGNQPQHF.

V usage is TRBV6-6 and J usage is TRBJ1-2; a weak D match, TRBD1 (5 bases). Trimming took 6 bases from V and 4 from J, leaving 9 bases between them. This CDR3 has 12 residues. In germline, CDR1 is MNHNY, CDR2 SVGAGI (reference sequence). The CDR3: CASRGPSYGYTF. The CDR3 DNA is TGTGCCAGCAGGGGACCGAGCTATGGCTACACCTTC.

The rearrangement links TRBV7-9 to TRBJ2-7; tentatively, D is TRBD1 (6 bases). In germline, CDR1 is SEHNR, CDR2 FQNEAQ (reference sequence). The CDR3 totals 15 residues. The V end lost 5 bases, the J end lost 1 base, and 15 bases lay between the germline ends. This CDR3 is CASSDGQGKSYEQYF. CDR3 nucleotides: TGTGCCAGCAGCGACGGGCAGGGGAAGTCCTACGAGCAGTACTTC.

This chain uses TRBV11-2 with TRBJ2-7; 7 bases are shared with TRBD1. This CDR3 comprises 14 residues. Losses at the gene ends were 0 bases for V and 7 bases for J; bases not matched to a gene: 6. The V gene's germline CDR1 is SGHAT and CDR2 FQNNGV. CDR3 sequence (DNA): TGTGCCAGCAGCTTAGACAGGGGGATGGGGGAGCAGTACTTC. Its translation is CASSLDRGMGEQYF. The whole variable domain, filled in from reference TRBV11-2 and TRBJ2-7, reads EAGVAQSPRYKIIEKRQSVAFWCNPISGHATLYWYQQILGQGPKLLIQFQNNGVVDDSQLPKDRFSAERLKGVDSTLKIQPAKLEDSAVYLCASSLDRGMGEQYFGPGTRLTVT.

The J gene is TRBJ1-5, the V gene TRBV19, with 8 bases matching TRBD1. This CDR3 contains 14 residues. V was pared by 4 bases and J by 5 bases, with 4 bases of the junction left unmatched. Germline loops: CDR1 LNHDA, CDR2 SQIVND (reference sequence). This chain's CDR3 is CASSNRGYYQPQHF. CDR3 DNA sequence: TGTGCCAGTAGTAACAGGGGGTATTATCAGCCCCAGCATTTT.

This sequence joins TRBV30 and TRBJ1-2; D perhaps matches TRBD1 (6 bases). CDR3 length: 16 residues. Trimming took 3 bases from V and 8 from J, leaving 25 bases between them. In germline, CDR1 is GTSNPN, CDR2 SVGIG (reference sequence). As DNA, the CDR3 is TGTGCCTGGAGCCCCCTCCCGACAGGTTCCGGCGGGGGCTACACCTTC. It specifies CAWSPLPTGSGGGYTF.

The rearrangement links TRBV7-9 to TRBJ1-2, with TRBD1 matching over 8 bases. Germline trimming cut 2 bases from V and 6 bases from J; bases unmatched to any gene: 8. Germline V gene data show CDR1 as SEHNR and CDR2 as FQNEAQ (reference sequence). The CDR3 covers 15 residues. The CDR3 DNA sequence: TGTGCCAGCAGCTTAATCGACAGGGGAAGGGATGGCTACACCTTC. This translates into CASSLIDRGRDGYTF.

J is TRBJ2-7 and V is TRBV6-6; TRBD1 matches 8 bases. The CDR3 has 14 amino acids. Germline trimming cut 6 bases from V and 0 bases from J; bases unmatched to any gene: 4. Germline CDR1 and CDR2: MNHNY and SVGAGI (reference sequence). CDR3 sequence (DNA): TGTGCCAGCAGCAGGGACAGGTTCTCCTACGAGCAGTACTTC. It codes for CASSRDRFSYEQYF.

The rearrangement uses TRBV11-3 and TRBJ2-7; 11 bases align to TRBD2. The CDR3 totals 16 residues. Germline assignment: CDR1 SGHNT and CDR2 YENEEA. V lost 3 bases and J lost 5; bases outside the gene matches: 9. The CDR3 DNA follows: TGTGCCAGCAGCTTCCGTAGCGGGAGGGCCTGTCACGAGCAGTACTTC. Its protein is CASSFRSGRACHEQYF.

This clone has just a few counts. The chain links TRBV5-1 to TRBJ2-7; 7 positions match TRBD1. The CDR3 loop spans 15 amino acids. From germline, CDR1 is SGHRS and CDR2 YFSETQ. V was clipped by 0 bases and J by 3 bases; unmatched bases: 6. Here the CDR3 reads CASSLASGTVYEQYF. The CDR3, as DNA: TGCGCCAGCAGCTTGGCCTCCGGGACAGTCTACGAGCAGTACTTC.

The chain has TRBV7-9 and TRBJ2-1; D not resolved. CDR3 length: 16 amino acids. The ends were cut back, 5 bases at V and 5 bases at J, with 19 bases in the middle. CDR1 and CDR2 (germline): SEHNR, FQNEAQ (reference sequence). In nucleotides, the CDR3 is TGTGCCAGCAGCCCCCGAGTGCGGCTACAGAACAATGAGCAGTTCTTC. It codes for CASSPRVRLQNNEQFF.